These 7 T cell receptor beta chains originate from one sample sequenced in a study of beta chain features in type 1 diabetes. The isolated RNA, all of it, was reverse transcribed, so expressed TCRB transcripts were what got sequenced. TCRdb keeps only in-frame clones here, not all; method: immunoSEQ multiplex PCR. The sample lists 300,000 to 350,000 clones; approximately 8% were seen once. The sample comprised central memory CD4+ T cells from blood. Every receptor here comes from a woman under 30 in good health.

In this sample, this clone turned up a few times. This chain connects TRBV6-5 to TRBJ2-3, with D possibly being TRBD1 or TRBD2 (7 bases each). V was pared by 10 bases and J by 3 bases, with 14 bases between. Germline V CDR1 and CDR2: MNHEY, SVGAGI. CDR3 length: 13 residues. The CDR3: CATRETGTDTQYF. The CDR3 DNA reads TGTGCCACGCGGGAGACAGGGACAGATACGCAGTATTTT.

In its sample, this clone was seen a few times. The gene calls are TRBV9 and TRBJ2-1; 12 bases are shared with TRBD1. The CDR3 contains 16 residues. Looked up from germline, CDR1 is SGDLS and CDR2 is YYNGEE. V was pared by 4 bases and J by 8 bases, with 10 bases of the junction left unmatched. CDR3 in amino acids: CASSKSGTGGWDEQFF. The CDR3 DNA is TGTGCCAGCAGCAAGTCCGGGACAGGGGGCTGGGATGAGCAGTTCTTC.

J is TRBJ2-5 and V is TRBV27; no firm D call. This CDR3 is 13 amino acids long. The germline CDR1 and CDR2 sequences are MNHEY and SMNVEV (reference sequence). Trimming pared 6 bases from V and 2 bases from J, leaving 10 bases between. CDR3 region: CASRSANQETQYF. The CDR3 nucleotides read TGTGCCAGCAGGTCAGCTAATCAAGAGACCCAGTACTTC.

This clone was recorded at least ten times. The chain couples TRBV7-9 to TRBJ2-1, with no clear D. Germline CDR1 SEHNR, CDR2 FQNEAQ (reference sequence). This CDR3 is built from 12 residues. Trimming left V 8 bases short and J 3 bases short, with 8 bases between. The CDR3: CASLLGYNEQFF. For the CDR3, the DNA is TGTGCCAGCCTCCTAGGCTACAATGAGCAGTTCTTC. Complete variable domain (other parts from reference TRBV7-9 and TRBJ2-1): DTGVSQNPRHKITKRGQNVTFRCDPISEHNRLYWYRQTLGQGPEFLTYFQNEAQLEKSRLLSDRFSAERPKGSFSTLEIQRTEQGDSAMYLCASLLGYNEQFFGPGTRLTVL.

This rearrangement joins TRBV7-9 to TRBJ2-7, with 9 bases aligning to TRBD1. J lost 2 bases, V lost 4 bases, and 15 bases had no gene match. CDR3 length equals 18 residues. Germline CDR1 SEHNR, CDR2 FQNEAQ (reference sequence). As DNA, the CDR3 is TGTGCCAGCAGCTACTACGCCGGGACAGGGTTAAGGACCTACGAGCAGTACTTC. The encoded protein is CASSYYAGTGLRTYEQYF.

A few counts support this clone. The V call is TRBV7-6, the J call TRBJ2-2; D may be TRBD2 (6 bases). The V end lost 3 bases, the J end lost 2 bases, and 13 bases lay between the germline ends. CDR1 SGHVS and CDR2 FNYEAQ come from the germline V gene. The CDR3 extends over 16 amino acids. The DNA of the CDR3 is TGTGCCAGCAGCTTGTTTGAAGCGGGTAACACCGGGGAGCTGTTTTTT. This encodes CASSLFEAGNTGELFF. Combining the CDR3 with reference TRBV7-6 and TRBJ2-2 gives the whole variable domain GAGVSQSPRYKVTKRGQDVALRCDPISGHVSLYWYRQALGQGPEFLTYFNYEAQQDKSGLPNDRFSAERPEGSISTLTIQRTEQRDSAMYRCASSLFEAGNTGELFFGEGSRLTVL.

This sequence joins TRBV5-4 and TRBJ2-7, with TRBD2 matching 12 bases. This CDR3 comprises 16 residues. After removal of 4 bases from V and 3 bases from J, the junction contained 8 bases not matched to a gene. Looked up from germline, CDR1 is SGHNT and CDR2 is YYREEE (reference sequence). The chain's CDR3 is CASSPPSGRADYEQYF. Written as DNA, the CDR3 is TGTGCCAGCAGCCCACCTAGCGGGAGGGCCGACTACGAGCAGTACTTC.